The source of this T cell receptor beta chain is a study of neurological immune-mediated disorders. The time point: technical triplicate 3. The sorted-subset TCR libraries were prepared using about 960,000 CD4+ or CD8+ T cells as the starting material. Ten or more counts support this clonotype. Over 160 million TCR-beta sequences from 15-18 subjects came out of each sequencing run. TCRdb re-analysed the 5' RACE reads in MiXCR, keeping a single row per CDR3 protein. This table holds tens of thousands of distinct CDR3 sequences, roughly a sixth found once. With 5 bases removed from V and 2 bases from J, the gap between germline ends came to 13 bases. This CDR3 comprises 14 residues. CDR1 is SGHTA and CDR2 is FQGNSA in the germline V gene.

V and J are TRBV7-2 and TRBJ2-7; D remains unclear. The sequenced sample was CD4+ T cells from blood. The origin of this receptor is a female donor with HTLV-1-associated myelopathy (HAM/TSP). CDR3 in amino acids: CASSLVGSTYEQYF. CDR3 bases: TGTGCCAGCAGCCTAGTTGGCAGCACCTACGAGCAGTACTTC.